The next 28 T cell receptor beta chains were all read from a single sample in a study of cytomegalovirus exposure and HLA in healthy donors. A multiplex PCR was run with 60 Vbeta primers and 13 Jbeta primers. The method was immunoSEQ multiplex PCR; TCRdb's version includes in-frame clones alone and lacks a portion of them. The table lists some 150,000 clones, 70% to 80% of them singletons. The sequenced sample was PBMCs. These receptors were obtained from a man in his 60s in good health and CMV-seronegative.

The rearrangement links TRBV18 to TRBJ2-7; D might be TRBD2 (5 bases). CDR1 and CDR2 (germline): KGHSH, LQKENI. The CDR3 spans 14 residues. V was shortened by 3 bases and J by 5 bases, with 14 bases between the two germline ends. This CDR3 reads CASSPPAAGDEQYF. CDR3 DNA sequence: TGTGCCAGCTCACCCCCTGCCGCGGGCGACGAGCAGTACTTC.

This clone was detected a few times. V usage is TRBV5-4 and J usage is TRBJ2-3; 15 positions agree with TRBD2. From germline, CDR1 is SGHNT and CDR2 YYREEE (reference sequence). V trimming: 4 bases; J trimming: 2 bases; junction bases outside the gene matches: 11. CDR3 length equals 19 residues. CDR3 amino acids: CASSPPGLAGGKITDTQYF. For the CDR3, the DNA is TGTGCCAGCAGCCCTCCGGGACTAGCGGGGGGCAAGATCACAGATACGCAGTATTTT.

The rearrangement uses TRBV7-9 and TRBJ2-1, with 11 bases aligning to TRBD2. The V segment lost 5 bases and the J segment 0 bases; nucleotides outside the gene matches: 0. Germline-derived CDR1 and CDR2 are SEHNR and FQNEAQ (reference sequence). The CDR3 covers 15 residues. The CDR3, as DNA: TGTGCCAGCAGCACTAGCGGGAGCTCCTACAATGAGCAGTTCTTC. Its protein is CASSTSGSSYNEQFF.

The V gene is TRBV7-6, the J gene TRBJ2-3, with a possible D match to TRBD1 (5 bases). Germline lookup yields CDR1 SGHVS and CDR2 FNYEAQ. The CDR3 loop spans 16 amino acids. The germline V and J ends were trimmed by 1 base and 0 bases, with 11 bases remaining between them. The CDR3 protein is CASSLGQGGSTDTQYF. As DNA, the CDR3 is TGTGCCAGCAGCTTAGGCCAGGGCGGAAGCACAGATACGCAGTATTTT.

The rearrangement uses TRBV18 and TRBJ1-2, with D tentatively TRBD1 (6 bases). CDR1 is KGHSH, CDR2 LQKENI, per germline. The V end lost 5 bases, the J end lost 2 bases, and 9 bases lay between the germline ends. The CDR3 totals 13 residues. CDR3 nucleotide sequence: TGTGCCAGCTCAGAAACAGGGAACTATGGCTACACCTTC. Protein: CASSETGNYGYTF.

The CDR3 DNA sequence: TGTGCCAGCAGTTACTCCGGGGGACATCAGCCCCAGCATTTT. The encoded protein is CASSYSGGHQPQHF. The chain couples TRBV6-6 to TRBJ1-5; D is perhaps TRBD1 (5 bases). CDR1 is MNHNY, CDR2 SVGAGI, per germline (reference sequence). The CDR3 runs to 14 residues. Trimming cost V 0 bases and J 5 bases, with 8 bases left between them.

The chain has TRBV29-1 and TRBJ2-2; D call uncertain. With 1 base removed from V and 4 bases from J, the gap between germline ends came to 7 bases. Germline V gene sequence: CDR1 SQVTM, CDR2 ANQGSEA. This CDR3 region has 13 residues. The CDR3 DNA reads as TGCAGCGTTGAAGGGAGTGTCACCGGGGAGCTGTTTTTT. It encodes CSVEGSVTGELFF.

V and J are TRBV4-1 and TRBJ2-7; 10 bases align to TRBD1. The ends lost 4 bases at V and 1 base at J; junction bases unmatched: 7. Germline V gene sequence: CDR1 MGHRA, CDR2 YSYEKL. The CDR3 runs 16 residues. The CDR3 spells CASSPDGQGGSYEQYF. In DNA form, the CDR3 reads TGCGCCAGCAGCCCCGACGGACAGGGGGGTTCCTACGAGCAGTACTTC.

This sequence joins TRBV18 and TRBJ2-7; no reliable D call. The CDR3 has 14 residues. V shed 0 bases and J shed 2 bases, with 8 bases lying between them. Germline CDR1 reads KGHSH; CDR2 reads LQKENI. The chain's CDR3 is CASSPPSNAYEQYF. In DNA, the CDR3 is TGTGCCAGCTCACCACCGAGCAATGCCTACGAGCAGTACTTC.

The CDR3 DNA sequence: TGTGCCAGCAGTTACGGTCCGCCTAGCGGGATCGAGCAGTACTTC. This codes for CASSYGPPSGIEQYF. The chain links TRBV6-5 to TRBJ2-7; 9 bases map to TRBD2. The V and J ends lost 2 bases and 6 bases, in that order; junction bases with no gene match: 8. The CDR3 has 15 amino acids. Per germline, CDR1 MNHEY and CDR2 SVGAGI.

The chain carries TRBV5-1 and TRBJ2-7; D might be TRBD2 (6 bases). CDR1 and CDR2 (germline): SGHRS, YFSETQ. The CDR3 loop spans 15 amino acids. V was trimmed by 1 base and J by 5 bases, leaving 16 bases between them. CDR3 DNA sequence: TGCGCCAGCAGCTTGAGGACTACATCTCGACACGAGCAGTACTTC. Translation: CASSLRTTSRHEQYF.

The genes are TRBV11-2 and TRBJ2-3, with 10 bases identical to TRBD2. V gave up 0 bases and J gave up 3 bases; unmatched junction bases: 3. CDR3 size: 16 residues. Germline V gene data show CDR1 as SGHAT and CDR2 as FQNNGV. CDR3 coding DNA: TGTGCCAGCAGCTTAGAGGGAGCGGGAGGGACAGATACGCAGTATTTT. Encoded protein: CASSLEGAGGTDTQYF.

The chain is built from TRBV28 and TRBJ2-4; 7 bases agree with TRBD1. There are 17 residues in the CDR3. With V trimmed by 3 bases and J by 2 bases, 10 bases remained unmatched. CDR1 is MDHEN, CDR2 SYDVKM, per germline. CDR3 bases: TGTGCCAGCAGTTTGGCCTGGACAGGACGACCCAAAAACATTCAGTACTTC. This codes for CASSLAWTGRPKNIQYF.

CDR3 region: CASSLLGGGEDTQYF. Written as DNA, the CDR3 is TGTGCCAGCAGCCTCCTGGGTGGCGGCGAAGATACGCAGTATTTT. The chain uses TRBV11-2 and TRBJ2-3; D is ambiguous. Germline V gene lookup returns CDR1 SGHAT and CDR2 FQNNGV. The CDR3 has 15 residues. Deletions cut 5 bases from V and 5 bases from J, with 17 bases between.

The J gene is TRBJ2-2, the V gene TRBV28; 9 bases fit TRBD2. Germline V gives CDR1 MDHEN, CDR2 SYDVKM. The CDR3 has 17 residues. V dropped 4 bases and J dropped 4; count of bases not matched to a gene: 10. CDR3 sequence: CASSSPGTSRTTGELFF. CDR3 coding DNA: TGTGCCAGCAGTTCACCCGGGACTAGCCGAACCACCGGGGAGCTGTTTTTT. Looking up the rest from reference TRBV28 and TRBJ2-2 gives the full variable domain: DVKVTQSSRYLVKRTGEKVFLECVQDMDHENMFWYRQDPGLGLRLIYFSYDVKMKEKGDIPEGYSVSREKKERFSLILESASTNQTSMYLCASSSPGTSRTTGELFFGEGSRLTVL.

This clone was detected only a few times. The rearrangement uses TRBV4-2 and TRBJ2-4; 11 nucleotides line up with TRBD2. Germline CDR1 reads LGHNA; CDR2 reads YNFKEQ. The junction had 10 bases not matched to a gene; V was cut back by 4 bases and J by 8 bases. The CDR3 covers 16 residues. As DNA, the CDR3 is TGTGCCAGCAGCCCGAATCTAGCGGGGGGTAAAGACATTCAGTACTTC. Protein product: CASSPNLAGGKDIQYF.

In this sample, this clone turned up a few times. CDR3 nucleotides: TGTGCCAGTACAGATTATAGCAATCAGCCCCAGCATTTT. It translates to CASTDYSNQPQHF. This sequence joins TRBV19 and TRBJ1-5; D not certain. Germline CDR1 and CDR2: LNHDA and SQIVND (reference sequence). This CDR3 has 13 residues. Trimming left V 7 bases short and J 0 bases short, with 7 bases between.

CDR3 sequence: CASSDRSSGNTIYF. CDR3 nucleotide sequence: TGTGCCAGCAGTGACAGGAGCTCTGGAAACACCATATATTTT. V and J are TRBV27 and TRBJ1-3, with D maybe TRBD1 (6 bases). The length of the CDR3 is 14 residues. Looked up from germline, CDR1 is MNHEY and CDR2 is SMNVEV (reference sequence). Trimming took off 5 bases at V and 0 bases at J, with 8 bases between the two ends.

This clone has a handful of counts. The rearrangement uses TRBV6-6 and TRBJ2-7, with 11 bases matching TRBD2. V shed 3 bases, J shed 5 bases, and the junction held 6 bases outside the gene matches. Looked up from germline, CDR1 is MNHNY and CDR2 is SVGAGI (reference sequence). This CDR3 has 15 amino acids. CDR3 nucleotide sequence: TGTGCCAGCAGTTATCAGCCGACTAGCGGGGACGAGCAGTACTTC. Translating it yields CASSYQPTSGDEQYF.

V usage is TRBV15 and J usage is TRBJ2-7; 7 bases are shared with TRBD1. Germline CDR1 reads LNHNV; CDR2 reads YYDKDF (reference sequence). The CDR3 extends over 13 amino acids. The V and J ends lost 2 bases and 6 bases, in that order; junction bases with no gene match: 4. CDR3 amino acids: CATSRQTGAEQYF. CDR3 DNA sequence: TGTGCCACCAGCAGACAAACAGGGGCCGAGCAGTACTTC.

Details on this clone: Different DNA sequences within this sample yield the same CDR3. This rearrangement joins TRBV5-4 to TRBJ1-2; D is uncertain. This CDR3 has 15 residues. Germline V gene data show CDR1 as SGHNT and CDR2 as YYREEE (reference sequence). V was pared by 0 bases and J by 0 bases, with 9 bases between. CDR3 DNA: TGTGCCAGCAGCTTGGGAGGAACTTCTAACTATGGCTACACCTTC. The encoded protein is CASSLGGTSNYGYTF.

This clone turned up a few times. This chain connects TRBV28 to TRBJ2-7, with 11 positions matching TRBD1. The CDR3 contains 16 residues. The germline V gene has CDR1 MDHEN and CDR2 SYDVKM. Trimming at V came to 1 base and at J to 5 bases, leaving 7 bases not matched to a gene. CDR3 nucleotides: TGTGCCAGCAGTTTATTAGGACAGGGGGCTCCCCACGAGCAGTACTTC. This encodes CASSLLGQGAPHEQYF.

V and J are TRBV27 and TRBJ2-2; 7 bases are shared with TRBD1. The CDR3 extends over 14 amino acids. The germline V gene encodes CDR1 MNHEY and CDR2 SMNVEV (reference sequence). The ends lost 8 bases at V and 6 bases at J; junction bases unmatched: 9. The CDR3 nucleotides are TGTGCCAGCGCGATTAGGGGGCGGGCCGGGGAGCTGTTTTTT. Translation gives CASAIRGRAGELFF.

Only one count was recorded for this clone. V and J are TRBV19 and TRBJ2-5; 9 nucleotides agree with TRBD2. The trim removed 11 bases at V and 1 base at J, leaving 5 bases unmatched. Germline loops: CDR1 LNHDA, CDR2 SQIVND (reference sequence). CDR3 length: 13 residues. The CDR3 here is CAGSTSGQETQYF. Here the CDR3 DNA reads TGTGCCGGCTCGACTAGCGGCCAAGAGACCCAGTACTTC.

The chain has TRBV10-3 and TRBJ2-1; no firm D call. There are 16 residues in the CDR3. In germline, CDR1 is ENHRY, CDR2 SYGVKD. Trimming stripped 0 bases from V and 0 bases from J, with 9 bases between. CDR3 amino acids: CAISESGFSSYNEQFF. The CDR3 DNA reads TGTGCCATCAGTGAGTCTGGCTTCAGCTCCTACAATGAGCAGTTCTTC.

This chain joins TRBV7-2 and TRBJ1-3, with unresolved D. Trimming took 8 bases from V and 0 from J, leaving 11 bases between them. Germline V gives CDR1 SGHTA, CDR2 FQGNSA. This CDR3 comprises 14 residues. This CDR3 is CASRPVGSGNTIYF. The CDR3 nucleotides read TGTGCCAGCCGTCCTGTCGGCTCTGGAAACACCATATATTTT.

The chain links TRBV11-2 to TRBJ1-2; 8 bases agree with TRBD1. Germline V gives CDR1 SGHAT, CDR2 FQNNGV. The CDR3 has 13 residues. J was trimmed by 5 bases and V by 5 bases; bases with no gene match: 4. The CDR3 DNA is TGTGCCAGCAGCCCTAGACAGGGGTATGGCTACACCTTC. Translated, it gives CASSPRQGYGYTF. Using reference TRBV11-2 and TRBJ1-2 for the parts outside the CDR3, the full variable domain is EAGVAQSPRYKIIEKRQSVAFWCNPISGHATLYWYQQILGQGPKLLIQFQNNGVVDDSQLPKDRFSAERLKGVDSTLKIQPAKLEDSAVYLCASSPRQGYGYTFGSGTRLTVV.

The chain has TRBV9 and TRBJ1-2, with 7 bases aligning to TRBD1. The CDR3 is 14 amino acids. Germline values: CDR1 SGDLS, CDR2 YYNGEE. With 4 bases clipped from V and 8 bases from J, the junction kept 11 bases outside the gene matches. CDR3 sequence (DNA): TGTGCCAGCAGCTTCCAGGGGGGAACAGAGGGCTACACCTTC. Protein: CASSFQGGTEGYTF.